This T cell receptor (beta chain) was retrieved from a study of T-cell memory formation after mild COVID-19. Study results and caveats: The study found balanced CD4/CD8 in clones contracting day 15 to 85 and a CD4+ lean in later expanders.

In regard to this clonotype: The antigen is undetermined.

TCRdb processed the 5' RACE reads anew with MiXCR; each CDR3 protein has one entry. The top ten hold more than 20% of the sample, which has fewer than 300,000 distinct CDR3 sequences, approximately 19% seen once. The CDR3 is 17 amino acids. Germline trimming cut 4 bases from V and 1 base from J; bases unmatched to any gene: 6. Germline CDR1 reads MNHEY; CDR2 reads SVGAGI. V and J are TRBV6-5 and TRBJ1-6, with 8 bases fitting TRBD1. This receptor was identified in a man in his late teens or twenties who had mild COVID-19 (a few samples of this study predate the infection). Cell type and time point are not known. Sequencing input: PBMCs or a T cell subset sorted from them (not recorded which). CDR3 residues: CASSSWTGTSYNSPLHF. The CDR3 nucleotides read TGTGCCAGCAGTTCCTGGACAGGGACATCCTATAATTCACCCCTCCACTTT.